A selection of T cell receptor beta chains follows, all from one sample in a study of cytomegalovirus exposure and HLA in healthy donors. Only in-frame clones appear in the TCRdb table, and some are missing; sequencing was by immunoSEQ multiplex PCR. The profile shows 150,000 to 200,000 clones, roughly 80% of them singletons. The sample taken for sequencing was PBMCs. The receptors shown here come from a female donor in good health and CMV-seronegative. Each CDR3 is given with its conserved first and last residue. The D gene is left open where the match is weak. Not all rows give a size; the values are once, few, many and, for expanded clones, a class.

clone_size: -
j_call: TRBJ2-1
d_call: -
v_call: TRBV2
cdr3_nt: TGTGCCAGCAGTCTGGAAGGGGGACGCAACAATGAGCAGTTCTTC
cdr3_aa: CASSLEGGRNNEQFF

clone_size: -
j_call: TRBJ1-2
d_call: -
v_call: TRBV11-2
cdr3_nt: TGTGCCAGCAGCTTAAGGTTCGCGGGGGGCTATGGCTACACCTTC
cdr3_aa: CASSLRFAGGYGYTF

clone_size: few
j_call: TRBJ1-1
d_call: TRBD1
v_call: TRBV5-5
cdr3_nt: TGTGCCAGCAGCTTTACAGGGGGATCCGAAGCTTTCTTT
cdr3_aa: CASSFTGGSEAFF

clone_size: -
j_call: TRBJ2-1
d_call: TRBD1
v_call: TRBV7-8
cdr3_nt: TGTGCCAGCAGCTTACGGACAGGGGACAATGAGCAGTTCTTC
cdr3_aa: CASSLRTGDNEQFF

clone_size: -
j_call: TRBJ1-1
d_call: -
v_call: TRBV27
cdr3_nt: TGTGCCAGCAGTTTATTCGGAGCTAACCAGAACACTGAAGCTTTCTTT
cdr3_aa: CASSLFGANQNTEAFF

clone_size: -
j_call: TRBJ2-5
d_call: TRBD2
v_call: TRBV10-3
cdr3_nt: TGTGCCATCAGTGGGGGACTACCTCAAGAGACCCAGTACTTC
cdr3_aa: CAISGGLPQETQYF

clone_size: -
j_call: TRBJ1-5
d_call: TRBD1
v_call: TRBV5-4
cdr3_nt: TGTGCCAGCAGCCCCGACAGGGTGGGGCCCCAGCATTTT
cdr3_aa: CASSPDRVGPQHF

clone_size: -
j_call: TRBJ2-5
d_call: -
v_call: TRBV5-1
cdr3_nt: TGCGCCAGCAGCAAAACACAGCTCCAAGAGACCCAGTACTTC
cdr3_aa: CASSKTQLQETQYF

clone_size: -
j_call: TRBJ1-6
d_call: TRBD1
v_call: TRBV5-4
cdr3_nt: TGTGCCAGCAGCCCCTCAGTGACAGGGGCTGATTCACCCCTCCACTTT
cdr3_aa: CASSPSVTGADSPLHF

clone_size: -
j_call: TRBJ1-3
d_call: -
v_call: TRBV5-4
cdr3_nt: TGTGCCAGCAGCTCGGACAGCTACTCTGGAAACACCATATATTTT
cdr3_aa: CASSSDSYSGNTIYF

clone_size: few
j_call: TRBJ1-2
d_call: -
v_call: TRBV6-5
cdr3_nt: TGTGCCAGCAGTTACGGGTCGGGGGGCGGCGGCTATGGCTACACCTTC
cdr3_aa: CASSYGSGGGGYGYTF

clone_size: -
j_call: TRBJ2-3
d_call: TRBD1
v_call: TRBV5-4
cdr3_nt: TGTGCCAGCAGCTTGCGGACAGGGGGCACAGATACGCAGTATTTT
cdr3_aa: CASSLRTGGTDTQYF

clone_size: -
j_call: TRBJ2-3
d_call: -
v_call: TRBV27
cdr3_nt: TGTGCCAGCAGTTCTCACAGAACAGATACGCAGTATTTT
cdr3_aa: CASSSHRTDTQYF

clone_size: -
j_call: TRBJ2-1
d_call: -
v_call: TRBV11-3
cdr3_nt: TGTGCCAGCAGCTCCCTCTACAATGAGCAGTTCTTC
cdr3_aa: CASSSLYNEQFF

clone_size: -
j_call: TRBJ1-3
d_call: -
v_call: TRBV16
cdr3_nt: TGTGCCAGCAGCCAAAGCCGCCAGGGATGGGGAAACACCATATATTTT
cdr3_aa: CASSQSRQGWGNTIYF

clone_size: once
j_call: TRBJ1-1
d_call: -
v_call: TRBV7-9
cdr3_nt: TGTGCCAGCAGCTCTAATGACAGGTTCGGCACTGAAGCTTTCTTT
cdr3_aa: CASSSNDRFGTEAFF

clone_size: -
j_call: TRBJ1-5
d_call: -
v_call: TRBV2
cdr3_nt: TGTGCCAGCAGGCCCAGGGGCTCAAATCAGCCCCAGCATTTT
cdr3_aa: CASRPRGSNQPQHF

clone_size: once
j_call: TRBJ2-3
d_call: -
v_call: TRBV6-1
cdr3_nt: TGTGCCAGCAGTCGCTATCCTAGCACAGATACGCAGTATTTT
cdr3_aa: CASSRYPSTDTQYF

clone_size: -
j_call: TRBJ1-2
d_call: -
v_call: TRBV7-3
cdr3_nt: TGTGCCAGCAGCTTAGGAGGTCGTAGTGGCTACACCTTC
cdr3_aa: CASSLGGRSGYTF

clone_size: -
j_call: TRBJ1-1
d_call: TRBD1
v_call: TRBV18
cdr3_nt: TGTGCCAGCTCACCTGACAGGGGCACTGAAGCTTTCTTT
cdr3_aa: CASSPDRGTEAFF

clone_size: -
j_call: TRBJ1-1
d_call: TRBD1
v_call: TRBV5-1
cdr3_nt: TGCGCCAGCAGCCCAACGACAGGGACGGACACTGAAGCTTTCTTT
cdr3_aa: CASSPTTGTDTEAFF

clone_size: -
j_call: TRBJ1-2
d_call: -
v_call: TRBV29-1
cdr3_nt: TGCAGCGTTGCAGGCAGGGTAAGAGGTGGCTACACCTTC
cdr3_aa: CSVAGRVRGGYTF

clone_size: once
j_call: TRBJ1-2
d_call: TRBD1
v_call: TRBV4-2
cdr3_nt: TGTGCCAGCAGCCAATTTGGACAGGGGAAAGGTGGCTACACCTTC
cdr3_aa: CASSQFGQGKGGYTF

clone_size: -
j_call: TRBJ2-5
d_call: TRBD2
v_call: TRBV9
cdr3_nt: TGTGCCAGCAGCGTAAGCTTAAGCGGGAGGCCCGGGGGAGAGACCCAGTACTTC
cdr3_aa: CASSVSLSGRPGGETQYF

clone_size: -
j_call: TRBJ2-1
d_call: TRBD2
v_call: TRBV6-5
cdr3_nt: TGTGCCAGCAGTTCAACGAGCGGGAGGGCCGTTGAGCAGTTCTTC
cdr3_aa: CASSSTSGRAVEQFF

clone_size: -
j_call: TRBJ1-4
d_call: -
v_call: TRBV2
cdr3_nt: TGTGCCACCATGACAGGCCCTAATGAAAAACTGTTTTTT
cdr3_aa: CATMTGPNEKLFF

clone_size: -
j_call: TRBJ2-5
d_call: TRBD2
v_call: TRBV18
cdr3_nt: TGTGCCAGCTCACCAGGACTAGCGAGGGAGACCCAGTACTTC
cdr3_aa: CASSPGLARETQYF

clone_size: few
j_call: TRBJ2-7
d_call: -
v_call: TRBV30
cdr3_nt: TGTGCCTGGAGTGTATCGGCAGGCAAATCCTACGAGCAGTACTTC
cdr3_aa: CAWSVSAGKSYEQYF

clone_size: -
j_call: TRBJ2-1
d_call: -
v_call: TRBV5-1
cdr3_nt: TGCGCCAGCACCTTTAGCTTGGGTTACAATGAGCAGTTCTTC
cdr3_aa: CASTFSLGYNEQFF

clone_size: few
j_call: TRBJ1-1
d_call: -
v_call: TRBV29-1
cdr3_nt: TGCAGCGTGACCCGGGGGAACACTGAAGCTTTCTTT
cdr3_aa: CSVTRGNTEAFF

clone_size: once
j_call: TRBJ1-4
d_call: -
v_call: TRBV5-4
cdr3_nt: TGTGCCAGCAGTAGCGGGGAGGGGCGAGTTAATGAAAAACTGTTTTTT
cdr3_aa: CASSSGEGRVNEKLFF

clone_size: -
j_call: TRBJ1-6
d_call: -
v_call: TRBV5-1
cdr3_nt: TGCGCCAGCAGCTTGGGTGACTCCCATTCACCCCTCCACTTT
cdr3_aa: CASSLGDSHSPLHF

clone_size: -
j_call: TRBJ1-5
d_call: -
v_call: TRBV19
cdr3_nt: TGTGCCAGTAGTATAAGGGGCGATCAGCCCCAGCATTTT
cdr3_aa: CASSIRGDQPQHF

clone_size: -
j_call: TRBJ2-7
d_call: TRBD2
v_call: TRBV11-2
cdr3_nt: TGTGCCAGCAGCTTAGGGACTAGCGTCCCCTACGAGCAGTACTTC
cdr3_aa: CASSLGTSVPYEQYF

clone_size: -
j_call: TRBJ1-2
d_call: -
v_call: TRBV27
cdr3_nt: TGTGCCAGCCGGCAGACAGGAAACTATGGCTACACCTTC
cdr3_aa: CASRQTGNYGYTF

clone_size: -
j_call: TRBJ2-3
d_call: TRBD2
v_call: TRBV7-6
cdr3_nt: TGTGCCAGCAGCTTTACTAGCGGGAGCACAGATACGCAGTATTTT
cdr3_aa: CASSFTSGSTDTQYF

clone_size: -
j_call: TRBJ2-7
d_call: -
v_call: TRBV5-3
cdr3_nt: TGTGCCAGAAGCTTTGGGTTCTTCCTTCGGGAGAGGTATGACGAGCAGTACTTC
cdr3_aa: CARSFGFFLRERYDEQYF

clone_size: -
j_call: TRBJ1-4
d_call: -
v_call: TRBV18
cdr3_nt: TGTGCCAGCTCACCACCGTCCAAGCCTGAAAAACTGTTTTTT
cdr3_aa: CASSPPSKPEKLFF

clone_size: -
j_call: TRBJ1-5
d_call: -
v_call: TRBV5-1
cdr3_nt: TGCGCCAGCAGCTTGGCAGGGAATCAGCCCCAGCATTTT
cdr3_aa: CASSLAGNQPQHF

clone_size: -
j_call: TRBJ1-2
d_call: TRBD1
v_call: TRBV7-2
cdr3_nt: TGTGCCAGCTTATCTGGCCGGGACAGGAGCTCTAACTATGGCTACACCTTC
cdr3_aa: CASLSGRDRSSNYGYTF

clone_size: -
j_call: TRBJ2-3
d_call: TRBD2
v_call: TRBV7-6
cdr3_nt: TGTGCCAGCAGCCTTGCGACTAGCGGGAGGGCAACAGATACGCAGTATTTT
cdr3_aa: CASSLATSGRATDTQYF

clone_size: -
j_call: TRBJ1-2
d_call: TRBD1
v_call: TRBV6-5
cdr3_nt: TGTGCCAGCAGTTACTCGACAGGGGCAAGTTATGGCTACACCTTC
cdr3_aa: CASSYSTGASYGYTF

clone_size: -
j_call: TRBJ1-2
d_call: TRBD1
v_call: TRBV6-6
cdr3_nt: TGTGCCAGCAATGACCCGGACAGGGGACGACGGAGCTACACCTTC
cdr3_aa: CASNDPDRGRRSYTF

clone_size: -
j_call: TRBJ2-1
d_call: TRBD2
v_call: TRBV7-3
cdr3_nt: TGTGCCAGCAGCTTACGGTGGGGGGGTAGCGGGGGTTATGAGCAGTTCTTC
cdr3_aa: CASSLRWGGSGGYEQFF

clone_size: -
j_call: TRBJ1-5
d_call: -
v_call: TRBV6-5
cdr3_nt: TGTGCCAGCAGACGCGGCCTCGGGGATCAGCCCCAGCATTTT
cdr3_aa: CASRRGLGDQPQHF

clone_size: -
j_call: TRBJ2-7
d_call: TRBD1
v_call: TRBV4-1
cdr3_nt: TGCGCCAGCAGCTATACGACGGGACAGGATTACGAGCAGTACTTC
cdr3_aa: CASSYTTGQDYEQYF

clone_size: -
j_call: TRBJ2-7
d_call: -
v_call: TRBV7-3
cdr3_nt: TGTGCCAGCAGCCTAGAGCCGGCTAGCGAGCAGTACTTC
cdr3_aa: CASSLEPASEQYF

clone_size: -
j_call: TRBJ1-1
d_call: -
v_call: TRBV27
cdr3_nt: TGTGCCAGCAGGTTTGCGGGGCGGGGATACACTGAAGCTTTCTTT
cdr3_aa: CASRFAGRGYTEAFF

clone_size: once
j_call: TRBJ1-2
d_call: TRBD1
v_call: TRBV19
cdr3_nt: TGTGCCAGTAGTATGGATAGAGGGGACAGCCGGAAGATCTATGGCTACACCTTC
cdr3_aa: CASSMDRGDSRKIYGYTF

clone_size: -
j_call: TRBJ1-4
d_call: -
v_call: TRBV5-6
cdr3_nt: TGTGCCAGCAGCTTAAGGACTGAGATTAATGAAAAACTGTTTTTT
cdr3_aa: CASSLRTEINEKLFF

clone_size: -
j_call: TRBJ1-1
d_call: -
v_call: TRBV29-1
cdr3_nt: TGCAGCGTTGAAATCTTGAACACTGAAGCTTTCTTT
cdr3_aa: CSVEILNTEAFF

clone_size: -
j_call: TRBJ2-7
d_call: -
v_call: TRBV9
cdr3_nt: TGTGCCAGCAGCGTAGTGGCAGACGCGGGCGAGCAGTACTTC
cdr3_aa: CASSVVADAGEQYF

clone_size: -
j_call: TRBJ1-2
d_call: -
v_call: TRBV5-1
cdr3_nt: TGCGCCAGCAGCCCATCAGGGTTGGCAAATGGCTACACCTTC
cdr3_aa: CASSPSGLANGYTF

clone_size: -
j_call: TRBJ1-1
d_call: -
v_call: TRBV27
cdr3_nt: TGTGCCAGCAGTTTCGGGGGGCAGACTGAAGCTTTCTTT
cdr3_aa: CASSFGGQTEAFF

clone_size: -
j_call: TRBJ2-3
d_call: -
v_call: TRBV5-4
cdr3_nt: TGTGCCAGCAGCTTGGCTAGCTCCAGTACGCAGTATTTT
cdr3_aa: CASSLASSSTQYF

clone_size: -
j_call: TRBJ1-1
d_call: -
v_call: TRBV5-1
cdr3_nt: TGCGCCAGCAGCGGAACAGGGACCACTGAAGCTTTCTTT
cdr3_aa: CASSGTGTTEAFF

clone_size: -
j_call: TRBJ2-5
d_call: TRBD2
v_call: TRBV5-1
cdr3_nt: TGCGCCAGCAGCTTGATCGGTGGGCTAGCGGGAGCCCCAGAGACCCAGTACTTC
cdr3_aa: CASSLIGGLAGAPETQYF

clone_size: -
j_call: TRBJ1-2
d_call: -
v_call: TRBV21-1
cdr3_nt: TGTGCCAACCTAAAAACAGGGTTTGGCTACACCTTC
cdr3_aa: CANLKTGFGYTF